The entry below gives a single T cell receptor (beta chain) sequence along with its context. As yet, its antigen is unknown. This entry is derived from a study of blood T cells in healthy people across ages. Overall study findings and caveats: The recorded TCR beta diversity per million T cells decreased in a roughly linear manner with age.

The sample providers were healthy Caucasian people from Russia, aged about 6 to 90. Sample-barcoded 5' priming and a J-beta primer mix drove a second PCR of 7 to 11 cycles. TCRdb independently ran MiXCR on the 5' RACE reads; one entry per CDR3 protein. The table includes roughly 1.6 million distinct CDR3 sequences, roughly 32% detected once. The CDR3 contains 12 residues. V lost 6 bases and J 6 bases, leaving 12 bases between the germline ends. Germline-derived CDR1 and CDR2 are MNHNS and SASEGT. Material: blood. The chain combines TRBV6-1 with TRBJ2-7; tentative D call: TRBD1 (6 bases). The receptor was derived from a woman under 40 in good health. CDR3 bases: TGTGCCAGCAGCAACTCAGGGGCCGAGCAGTACTTC. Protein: CASSNSGAEQYF.